These T cell receptor beta chains were read from a single sample in a study of T-cell memory formation after mild COVID-19. TCRdb redid the calling of the 5' RACE reads with MiXCR, one entry per CDR3 protein. In the table there are tens of thousands of distinct CDR3 sequences, 9% to 15% of which are singletons. The sequenced sample was PBMCs or a T cell subset sorted from them (not recorded which). Receptor source: a young man who had mild COVID-19 (a few samples of this study predate the infection). Cell type and time point are not known. The CDR3 runs from the conserved cysteine through the conserved F or W. D genes are given only for firm matches. Clone size, where shown, is once, few, many, or a class for clones that have expanded.

-	many	TRBV6-2/TRBV6-3	TRBJ2-7	TGTGCCAGCAGTTACAGTCCGGCGGCCTTCTACGAGCAGTACTTC	CASSYSPAAFYEQYF
-	many	TRBV5-1	TRBJ1-1	TGCGCCAGCAGACTTACAGGGAACACTGAAGCTTTCTTT	CASRLTGNTEAFF
-	-	TRBV5-1	TRBJ1-2	TGCGCCAGCAGCTTGTCAGGGTATGGTCAAGGCTACACCTTC	CASSLSGYGQGYTF
-	-	TRBV4-1	TRBJ1-2	TGCGCCAGCAGCCAAGTAGTCGGGGTTGGTGGCTACACCTTC	CASSQVVGVGGYTF
-	few	TRBV7-7	TRBJ2-1	TGTGCCAGCAGCCGAGAACGGGGGTCTGGGGAGCAGTTCTTC	CASSRERGSGEQFF
-	few	TRBV20-1	TRBJ2-2	TGCAGTGCTCAGAGCAGGGCGAACACCGGGGAGCTGTTTTTT	CSAQSRANTGELFF
TRBD1	few	TRBV15	TRBJ2-3	TGTGCCACCAGAGACAGGGCCAGCACAGATACGCAGTATTTT	CATRDRASTDTQYF
-	-	TRBV6-4	TRBJ1-5	TGTGCCAGCAGTGCCGGGAGCAATCAGCCCCAGCATTTT	CASSAGSNQPQHF
-	-	TRBV25-1	TRBJ2-6	TGTGCCAGCAGTGAACACGGTACTGGGGCCAACGTCCTGACTTTC	CASSEHGTGANVLTF
-	many	TRBV11-2	TRBJ2-1	TGTGCCAGCAGCTTATCGGGTAATGAGCAGTTCTTC	CASSLSGNEQFF
TRBD2	-	TRBV7-8	TRBJ2-1	TGTGCCAGCAGCTCCGAGCGGGGGGCCTCCAATGAGCAGTTCTTC	CASSSERGASNEQFF
-	many	TRBV9	TRBJ2-1	TGTGCCAGCAGCGTGGGGGGGCCCTACAATGAGCAGTTCTTC	CASSVGGPYNEQFF
-	-	TRBV9	TRBJ1-6	TGTGCCAGCAGCGTAGCGGTAAATTCACCCCTCCACTTT	CASSVAVNSPLHF
TRBD2	few	TRBV29-1	TRBJ2-1	TGCAGCGTAGGGACTAGCGTTAACAATGAGCAGTTCTTC	CSVGTSVNNEQFF
-	few	TRBV5-1	TRBJ2-3	TGCGCCAGCAGCTTGGATCCGTACACAGATACGCAGTATTTT	CASSLDPYTDTQYF
TRBD2	-	TRBV20-1	TRBJ2-1	TGCAGTGCTCAAGCGGGGGGGGACAGGGAGCAGTTCTTC	CSAQAGGDREQFF
TRBD1	few	TRBV5-1	TRBJ1-1	TGCGCCAGCAGCTTGGACTCAGGGGGGGTTACTGAAGCTTTCTTT	CASSLDSGGVTEAFF
-	-	TRBV4-1	TRBJ1-2	TGCGCCAGCAGCCAAGACGTCTATGGCTACACCTTC	CASSQDVYGYTF
TRBD1	-	TRBV4-2	TRBJ1-2	TGTGCCAGCAGCCAAGATGCGGACAGGGACTATGGCTACACCTTC	CASSQDADRDYGYTF
-	many	TRBV27	TRBJ2-3	TGTGCCAGCAGCCTCCAGTTGGGTTTCACAGATACGCAGTATTTT	CASSLQLGFTDTQYF